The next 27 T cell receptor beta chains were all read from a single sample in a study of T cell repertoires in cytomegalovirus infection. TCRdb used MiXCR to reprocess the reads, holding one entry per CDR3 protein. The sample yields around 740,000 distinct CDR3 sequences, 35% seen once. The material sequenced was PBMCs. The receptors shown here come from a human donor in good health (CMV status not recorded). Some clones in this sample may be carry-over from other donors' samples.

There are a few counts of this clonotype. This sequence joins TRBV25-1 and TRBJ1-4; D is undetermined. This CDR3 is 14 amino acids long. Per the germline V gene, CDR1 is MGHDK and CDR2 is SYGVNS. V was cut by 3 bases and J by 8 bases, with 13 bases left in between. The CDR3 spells CASSDGWVGEKLFF. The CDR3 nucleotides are TGTGCCAGCAGTGATGGTTGGGTAGGCGAAAAACTGTTTTTT.

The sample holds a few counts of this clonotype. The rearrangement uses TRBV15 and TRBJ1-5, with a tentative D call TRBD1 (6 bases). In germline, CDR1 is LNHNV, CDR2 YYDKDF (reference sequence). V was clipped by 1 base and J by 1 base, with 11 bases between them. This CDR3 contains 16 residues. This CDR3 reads CATSRGGRESNQPQHF. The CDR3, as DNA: TGTGCCACCAGCAGAGGGGGGCGCGAAAGCAATCAGCCCCAGCATTTT. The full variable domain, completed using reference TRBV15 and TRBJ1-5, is DAMVIQNPRYQVTQFGKPVTLSCSQTLNHNVMYWYQQKSSQAPKLLFHYYDKDFNNEADTPDNFQSRRPNTSFCFLDIRSPGLGDTAMYLCATSRGGRESNQPQHFGDGTRLSIL.

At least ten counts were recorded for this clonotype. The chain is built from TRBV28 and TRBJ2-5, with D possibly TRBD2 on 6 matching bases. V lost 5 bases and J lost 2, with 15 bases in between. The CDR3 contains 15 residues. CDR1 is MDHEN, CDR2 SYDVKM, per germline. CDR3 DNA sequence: TGTGCCAGCAGTCAACACGGAGGGAGACAAGAGACCCAGTACTTC. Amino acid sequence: CASSQHGGRQETQYF.

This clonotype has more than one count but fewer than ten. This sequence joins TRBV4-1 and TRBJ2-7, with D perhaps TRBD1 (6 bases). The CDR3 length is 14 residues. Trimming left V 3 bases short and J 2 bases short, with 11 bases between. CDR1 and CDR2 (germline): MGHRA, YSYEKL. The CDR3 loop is CASSQKTGAYEQYF. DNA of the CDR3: TGCGCCAGCAGCCAGAAGACAGGAGCCTACGAGCAGTACTTC.

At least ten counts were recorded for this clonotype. The CDR3 bases are TGTGCCAGCACCCCGGGGACTACCACCGGGGAGCTGTTTTTT. Its protein product is CASTPGTTTGELFF. The chain combines TRBV7-6 with TRBJ2-2; 7 bases map to TRBD2. Germline V CDR1 and CDR2: SGHVS, FNYEAQ. The CDR3 contains 14 residues. V lost 7 bases to trimming and J lost 4 bases; unmatched junction nucleotides: 6.

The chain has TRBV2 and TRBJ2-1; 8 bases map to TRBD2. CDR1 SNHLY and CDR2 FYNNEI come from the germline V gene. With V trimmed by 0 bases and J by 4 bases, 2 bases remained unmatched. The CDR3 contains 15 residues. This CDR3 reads CASSEATSEYNEQFF. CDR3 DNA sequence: TGTGCCAGCAGTGAAGCGACTAGCGAGTACAATGAGCAGTTCTTC.

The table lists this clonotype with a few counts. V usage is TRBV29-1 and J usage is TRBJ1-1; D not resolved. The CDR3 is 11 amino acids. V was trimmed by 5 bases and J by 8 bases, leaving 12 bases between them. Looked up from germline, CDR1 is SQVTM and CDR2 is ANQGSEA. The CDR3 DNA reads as TGCAGCGTTTTCGGTCGGCAAGAAGCTTTCTTT. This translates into CSVFGRQEAFF.

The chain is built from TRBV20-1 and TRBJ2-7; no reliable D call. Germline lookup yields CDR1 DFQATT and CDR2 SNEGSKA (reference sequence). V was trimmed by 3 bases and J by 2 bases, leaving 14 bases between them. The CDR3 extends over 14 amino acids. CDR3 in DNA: TGCAGTGCTAGGGCTGCGGAAAGGGCCTACGAGCAGTACTTC. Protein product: CSARAAERAYEQYF.

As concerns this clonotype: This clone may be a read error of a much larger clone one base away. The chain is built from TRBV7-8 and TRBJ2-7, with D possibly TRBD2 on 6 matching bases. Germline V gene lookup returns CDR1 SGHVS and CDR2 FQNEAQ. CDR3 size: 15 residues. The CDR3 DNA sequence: TGTGACAGCATCAGATACCGGGGAGGTCAAGGCGAGCAGTACTTC. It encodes CDSIRYRGGQGEQYF.

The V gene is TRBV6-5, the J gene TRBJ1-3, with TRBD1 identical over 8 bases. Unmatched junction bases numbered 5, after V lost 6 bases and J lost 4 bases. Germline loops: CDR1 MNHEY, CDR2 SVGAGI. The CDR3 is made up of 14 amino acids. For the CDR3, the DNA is TGTGCCAGCAGGGACGACAGGGGCGGAAACACCATATATTTT. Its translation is CASRDDRGGNTIYF.

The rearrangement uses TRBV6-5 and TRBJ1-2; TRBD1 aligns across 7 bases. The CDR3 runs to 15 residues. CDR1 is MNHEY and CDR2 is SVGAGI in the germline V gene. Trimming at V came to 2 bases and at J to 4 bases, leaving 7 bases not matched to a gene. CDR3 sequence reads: CASSYVRDRSYGYTF. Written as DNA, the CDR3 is TGTGCCAGCAGTTACGTACGGGACAGAAGCTATGGCTACACCTTC.

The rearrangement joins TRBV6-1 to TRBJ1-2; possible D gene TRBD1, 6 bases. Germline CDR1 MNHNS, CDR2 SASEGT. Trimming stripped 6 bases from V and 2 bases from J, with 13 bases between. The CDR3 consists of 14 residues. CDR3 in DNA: TGTGCCAGCAGGGTCGACAGGCCGAACTATGGCTACACCTTC. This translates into CASRVDRPNYGYTF.

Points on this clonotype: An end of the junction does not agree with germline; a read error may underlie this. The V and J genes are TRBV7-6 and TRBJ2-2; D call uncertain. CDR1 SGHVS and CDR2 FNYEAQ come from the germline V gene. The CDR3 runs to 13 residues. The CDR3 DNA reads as TGTGCCAGCAGCTTAATCTTCACCGTGGAGCTTTTTTTT. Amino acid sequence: CASSLIFTVELFF.

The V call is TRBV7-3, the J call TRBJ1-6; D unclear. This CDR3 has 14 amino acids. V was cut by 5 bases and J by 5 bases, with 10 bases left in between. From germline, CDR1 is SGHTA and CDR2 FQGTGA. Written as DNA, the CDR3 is TGTGCCAGCAGCCTTACCTCGGATAATTCACCCCTCCACTTT. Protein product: CASSLTSDNSPLHF.

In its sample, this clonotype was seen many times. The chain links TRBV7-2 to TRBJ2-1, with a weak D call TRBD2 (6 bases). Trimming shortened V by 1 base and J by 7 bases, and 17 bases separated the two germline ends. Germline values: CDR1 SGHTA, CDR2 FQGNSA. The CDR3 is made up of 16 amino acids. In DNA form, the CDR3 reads TGTGCCAGCAGCTTAGTGGCGGGACTGGTTGAAAATGAGCAGTTCTTC. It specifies CASSLVAGLVENEQFF.

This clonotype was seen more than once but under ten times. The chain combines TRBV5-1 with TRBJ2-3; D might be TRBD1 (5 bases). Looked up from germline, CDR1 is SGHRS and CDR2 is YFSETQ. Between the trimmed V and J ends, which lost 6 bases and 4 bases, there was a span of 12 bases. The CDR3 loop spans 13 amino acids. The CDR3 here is CASKGLDPDTQYF. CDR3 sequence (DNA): TGCGCCAGCAAGGGGTTGGATCCAGATACGCAGTATTTT.

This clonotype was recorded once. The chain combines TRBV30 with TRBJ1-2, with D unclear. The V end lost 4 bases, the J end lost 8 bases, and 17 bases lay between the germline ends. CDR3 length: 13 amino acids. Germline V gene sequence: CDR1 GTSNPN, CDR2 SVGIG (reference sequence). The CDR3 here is CAWTHLGIDGYTF. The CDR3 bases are TGTGCCTGGACCCACCTGGGAATTGACGGCTACACCTTC.

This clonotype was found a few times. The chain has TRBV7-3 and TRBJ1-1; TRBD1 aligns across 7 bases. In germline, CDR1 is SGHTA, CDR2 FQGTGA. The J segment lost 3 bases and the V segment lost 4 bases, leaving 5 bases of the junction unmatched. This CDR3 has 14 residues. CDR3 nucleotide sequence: TGTGCCAGCAGCTCGACAGGGAGCGACACTGAAGCTTTCTTT. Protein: CASSSTGSDTEAFF. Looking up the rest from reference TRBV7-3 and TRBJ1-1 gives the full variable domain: GAGVSQTPSNKVTEKGKYVELRCDPISGHTALYWYRQSLGQGPEFLIYFQGTGAADDSGLPNDRFFAVRPEGSVSTLKIQRTERGDSAVYLCASSSTGSDTEAFFGQGTRLTVV.

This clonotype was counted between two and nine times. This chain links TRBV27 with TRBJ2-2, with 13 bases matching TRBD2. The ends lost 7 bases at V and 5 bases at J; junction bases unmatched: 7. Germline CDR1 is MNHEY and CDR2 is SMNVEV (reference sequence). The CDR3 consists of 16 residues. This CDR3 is CASTPRGLAGTGELFF. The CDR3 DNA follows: TGTGCCAGCACCCCAAGGGGACTAGCGGGGACCGGGGAGCTGTTTTTT.

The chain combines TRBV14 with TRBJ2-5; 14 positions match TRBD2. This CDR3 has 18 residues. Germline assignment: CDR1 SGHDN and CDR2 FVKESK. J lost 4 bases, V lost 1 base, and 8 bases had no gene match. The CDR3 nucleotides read TGTGCCAGCAGCCAAGCGGCCGGGACTAGCGGGAGACGAGAGACCCAGTACTTC. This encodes CASSQAAGTSGRRETQYF.

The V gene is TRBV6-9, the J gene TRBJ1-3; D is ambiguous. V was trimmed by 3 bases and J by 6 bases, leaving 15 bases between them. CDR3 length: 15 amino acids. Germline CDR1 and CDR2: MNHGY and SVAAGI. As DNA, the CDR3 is TGTGCCAGCAGTTACGCCCCCGTGACTGTAAACACCATATATTTT. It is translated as CASSYAPVTVNTIYF.

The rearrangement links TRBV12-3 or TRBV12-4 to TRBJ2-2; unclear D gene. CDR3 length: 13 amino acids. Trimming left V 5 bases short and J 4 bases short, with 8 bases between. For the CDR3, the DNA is TGTGCCAGCAGTCCCGGGCTCACCGGGGAGCTGTTTTTT. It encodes CASSPGLTGELFF.

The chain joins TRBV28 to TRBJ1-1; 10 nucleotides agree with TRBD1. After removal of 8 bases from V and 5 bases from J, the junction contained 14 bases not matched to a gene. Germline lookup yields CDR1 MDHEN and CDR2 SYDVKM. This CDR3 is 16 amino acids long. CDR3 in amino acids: CASAYNGQGVSTEAFF. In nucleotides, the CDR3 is TGTGCCAGCGCTTACAACGGACAGGGGGTTAGTACTGAAGCTTTCTTT.

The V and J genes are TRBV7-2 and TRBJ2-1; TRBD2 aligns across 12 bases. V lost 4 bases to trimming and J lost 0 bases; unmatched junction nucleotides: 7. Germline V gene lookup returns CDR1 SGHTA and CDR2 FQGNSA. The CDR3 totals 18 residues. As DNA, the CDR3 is TGTGCCAGCAGCTCGATCCTGACTAGCGGGAGCTCCTACAATGAGCAGTTCTTC. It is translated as CASSSILTSGSSYNEQFF.

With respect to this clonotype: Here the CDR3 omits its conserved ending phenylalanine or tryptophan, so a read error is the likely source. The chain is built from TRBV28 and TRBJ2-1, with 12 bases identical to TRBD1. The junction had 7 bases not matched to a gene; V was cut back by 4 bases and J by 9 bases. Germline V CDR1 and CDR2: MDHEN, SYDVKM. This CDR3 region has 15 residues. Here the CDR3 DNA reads TGTGCCAGCAGTTGGGGGACAGGGGGCACGGCTGAGCAGTTCTTA. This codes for CASSWGTGGTAEQFL.

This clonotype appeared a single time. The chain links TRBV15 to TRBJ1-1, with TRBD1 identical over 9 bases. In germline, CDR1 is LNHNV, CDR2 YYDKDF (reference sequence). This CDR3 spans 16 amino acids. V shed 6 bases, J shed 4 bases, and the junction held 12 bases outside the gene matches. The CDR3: CATRPRDRVESTEAFF. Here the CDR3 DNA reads TGTGCCACCAGACCCCGGGACAGGGTCGAGAGCACTGAAGCTTTCTTT. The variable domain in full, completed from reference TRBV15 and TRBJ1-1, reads DAMVIQNPRYQVTQFGKPVTLSCSQTLNHNVMYWYQQKSSQAPKLLFHYYDKDFNNEADTPDNFQSRRPNTSFCFLDIRSPGLGDTAMYLCATRPRDRVESTEAFFGQGTRLTVV.

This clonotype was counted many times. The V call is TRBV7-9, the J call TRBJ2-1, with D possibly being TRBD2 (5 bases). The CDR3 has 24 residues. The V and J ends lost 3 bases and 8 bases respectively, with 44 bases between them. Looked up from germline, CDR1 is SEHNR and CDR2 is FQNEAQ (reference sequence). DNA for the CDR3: TGTGCCAGCAGCTTCACTGCGGCAGCTAACCCCACCAAAAAAACCACCCCAATGAGGGATGAGCAGTTCTTC. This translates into CASSFTAAANPTKKTTPMRDEQFF.